The 14 T cell receptor beta chains listed next were all sequenced from one sample in a study of read filtering for tumor transcriptome and immune sequencing. This library used roughly 400 ng RNA and molecular barcoded adaptors spanning alpha/delta and beta/gamma chains. TCRdb re-analysed the reads in MiXCR, keeping a single row per CDR3 protein. The sample lists about 48,000 distinct CDR3 sequences; around 19% were seen once. The sequencing sample was made of a population of CD138-negative cells sorted from bone marrow. The receptors originated from a donor over 35 with multiple myeloma.

This clonotype was found many times. The V call is TRBV27, the J call TRBJ1-1, with unresolved D. This CDR3 spans 13 amino acids. Germline CDR1 and CDR2: MNHEY and SMNVEV (reference sequence). Deletions cut 3 bases from V and 4 bases from J, with 9 bases between. CDR3 loop: CASSLKGFTEAFF. CDR3 DNA sequence: TGTGCCAGCAGTTTGAAAGGTTTCACTGAAGCTTTCTTT.

This chain connects TRBV3-1 to TRBJ2-2, with 7 nucleotides matching TRBD1. Germline loops: CDR1 LGHDT, CDR2 YNNKEL (reference sequence). V shed 2 bases and J 6 bases; nucleotides not matched to a gene: 9. The CDR3 consists of 16 residues. Here the CDR3 DNA reads TGTGCCAGCAGCCAATCCGAACCCCAGGGGGCCGGGGAGCTGTTTTTT. Protein: CASSQSEPQGAGELFF.

The rearrangement links TRBV19 to TRBJ2-5, with TRBD2 identical over 9 bases. The V and J ends lost 3 bases and 1 base, in that order; junction bases with no gene match: 3. The CDR3 totals 15 residues. In germline, CDR1 is LNHDA, CDR2 SQIVND (reference sequence). This chain's CDR3 is CASSISSGVQETQYF. The CDR3 DNA is TGTGCCAGTAGTATTTCTAGCGGGGTCCAAGAGACCCAGTACTTC. Variable domain in full (rest from reference TRBV19 and TRBJ2-5): DGGITQSPKYLFRKEGQNVTLSCEQNLNHDAMYWYRQDPGQGLRLIYYSQIVNDFQKGDIAEGYSVSREKKESFPLTVTSAQKNPTAFYLCASSISSGVQETQYFGPGTRLLVL.

This clonotype was recorded many times. V usage is TRBV29-1 and J usage is TRBJ2-1, with TRBD2 matching 13 bases. The germline V gene encodes CDR1 SQVTM and CDR2 ANQGSEA. This CDR3 is built from 13 residues. Losses at the gene ends were 6 bases for V and 9 bases for J; bases not matched to a gene: 5. CDR3 sequence: CSVGLAGSGEQFF. CDR3 bases: TGCAGCGTGGGACTAGCGGGATCTGGTGAGCAGTTCTTC.

At least ten counts were recorded for this clonotype. This chain joins TRBV6-2 or TRBV6-3 and TRBJ1-1; tentative D call: TRBD1 (5 bases). The germline gives CDR1 MNHEY, CDR2 SVGEGT. V was cut by 5 bases and J by 3 bases, with 22 bases left in between. This CDR3 has 17 residues. CDR3 in amino acids: CASSPLRGFPRDTEAFF. The CDR3 DNA reads as TGTGCCAGCAGTCCTCTAAGGGGCTTCCCGAGGGACACTGAAGCTTTCTTT.

This clonotype is categorized as medium-sized (0.01 to 0.1%). The V call is TRBV28, the J call TRBJ1-1; D uncertain. V lost 6 bases, J lost 4 bases, and 15 bases lay in between. Per germline, CDR1 MDHEN and CDR2 SYDVKM. This CDR3 spans 14 amino acids. CDR3 sequence (DNA): TGTGCCAGCAGACTAAGGCCCGCGGTCACTGAAGCTTTCTTT. Translating it yields CASRLRPAVTEAFF.

At least ten counts were recorded for this clonotype. The rearrangement links TRBV20-1 to TRBJ2-3; tentatively, D is TRBD1 (5 bases). V was pared by 4 bases and J by 6 bases, with 8 bases between. Germline lookup yields CDR1 DFQATT and CDR2 SNEGSKA (reference sequence). CDR3 length: 11 amino acids. CDR3 nucleotides: TGCAGTGCTACCTCAGGGGATACGCAGTATTTT. It specifies CSATSGDTQYF.

This clonotype has a count of ten or more. As the CDR3 is not closed by the conserved phenylalanine or tryptophan, this likely results from a read error. No DNA is shown, since the ends of the CDR3 on it are uncertain; the CDR3 is the one TCRdb lists. V and J are TRBV29-1 and TRBJ2-5; the tabulated D call, TRBD1, remains unverified against the DNA. With termini counted, the CDR3 has 11 amino acids. The V gene's germline CDR1 is SQVTM and CDR2 ANQGSEA. Here the CDR3 reads CSVEDSGPPDS.

Relative to its sample, this clonotype is medium-sized. The chain couples TRBV29-1 to TRBJ2-1; possibly TRBD1 or TRBD2 for D (5 bases each). The CDR3 is 15 residues long. Trimming cost V 4 bases and J 4 bases, with 17 bases left between them. CDR1 SQVTM and CDR2 ANQGSEA come from the germline V gene. In DNA form, the CDR3 reads TGCAGCGTTGCCCCGAAGAGGAGGACATACAATGAGCAGTTCTTC. Translating it yields CSVAPKRRTYNEQFF.

At least ten counts were recorded for this clonotype. The rearrangement uses TRBV6-8 and TRBJ2-1; 7 bases are shared with TRBD2. This CDR3 contains 14 residues. V gave up 4 bases and J gave up 6 bases; unmatched junction bases: 6. CDR1 is MNHGY, CDR2 SAAAGT, per germline. The CDR3 reads CASSSGRWANEQFF. CDR3 sequence (DNA): TGTGCCAGCAGTTCCGGGAGGTGGGCCAATGAGCAGTTCTTC.

In this sample, this clonotype turned up many times. The chain carries TRBV7-9 and TRBJ2-6; tentatively, D is TRBD1 (6 bases). The CDR3 is 19 residues long. V lost 5 bases to trimming and J lost 0 bases, with 20 bases between them. CDR1 and CDR2 (germline): SEHNR, FQNEAQ (reference sequence). The CDR3 DNA is TGTGCCAGCAGCCCGGTCGCAGGACAGCTAATCTCTGGGGCCAACGTCCTGACTTTC. Translation gives CASSPVAGQLISGANVLTF.

This clonotype was recorded at least ten times. This chain links TRBV5-1 with TRBJ2-5; TRBD2 is a possible D gene (5 bases). This CDR3 spans 13 amino acids. Germline V gene sequence: CDR1 SGHRS, CDR2 YFSETQ. V lost 4 bases, J lost 4 bases, and 11 bases lay in between. This CDR3 reads CASSPGMRETQYF. CDR3 coding DNA: TGCGCCAGCAGCCCCGGGATGAGAGAGACCCAGTACTTC.

V is TRBV30 and J is TRBJ2-7; D remains ambiguous. Trimming removed 0 bases from V and 4 bases from J, with 7 bases in between. Germline CDR1 and CDR2: GTSNPN and SVGIG (reference sequence). This CDR3 region has 12 residues. The CDR3 sequence is CAWSVRAYEQYF. In nucleotides, the CDR3 is TGTGCCTGGAGTGTACGAGCATACGAGCAGTACTTC. The complete variable domain, with remaining parts taken from reference TRBV30 and TRBJ2-7, reads SQTIHQWPATLVQPVGSPLSLECTVEGTSNPNLYWYRQAAGRGLQLLFYSVGIGQISSEVPQNLSASRPQDRQFILSSKKLLLSDSGFYLCAWSVRAYEQYFGPGTRLTVT.

The chain uses TRBV7-2 and TRBJ1-5; maybe TRBD1 (5 bases). The germline gives CDR1 SGHTA, CDR2 FQGNSA. Trimming took off 1 base at V and 5 bases at J, with 12 bases between the two ends. The CDR3 is 15 amino acids. CDR3 coding DNA: TGTGCCAGCAGCTTAGGCCGGCAGGGCGATCAGCCCCAGCATTTT. Protein sequence: CASSLGRQGDQPQHF.